Below, 10 T cell receptor beta chains from the same sample are listed, as sequenced in a study of a mutant IDH1 vaccine in newly diagnosed glioma. This table comes from immunoSEQ multiplex PCR, and its TCRdb copy is limited to in-frame clones, with some not included. This sample has approximately 76,000 clones; 91% occur once, and the top ten carry just over 0.55%. Time point here: week 5, during vaccination. Vaccination used 300 ug of mutant IDH1 20-mer peptide per dose, with topical imiquimod. These receptors' antigens are unknown. Sequenced material: PBMCs, taken from a glioma patient whose treatment included an IDH1 peptide vaccine. The receptors stem from a woman aged 50 to 65 with glioma.

The chain couples TRBV5-1 to TRBJ2-1, with 7 positions matching TRBD2. The trim removed 4 bases at V and 4 bases at J, leaving 11 bases unmatched. Germline CDR1 reads SGHRS; CDR2 reads YFSETQ. The CDR3 consists of 16 residues. The CDR3 spells CASSASGAGPYNEQFF. CDR3 nucleotides: TGCGCCAGCAGCGCTTCGGGAGCGGGACCTTACAATGAGCAGTTCTTC.

The genes are TRBV5-1 and TRBJ2-7, with D perhaps assigned TRBD1 or TRBD2 (5 bases each). The CDR3 runs to 14 residues. From germline, CDR1 is SGHRS and CDR2 YFSETQ. Deletions cut 2 bases from V and 0 bases from J, with 9 bases between. The CDR3 DNA sequence: TGCGCCAGCAGCTTCCGGGACGGCTCCTACGAGCAGTACTTC. This sequence encodes CASSFRDGSYEQYF.

The rearrangement links TRBV7-6 to TRBJ2-5, with unresolved D. The last part of the DNA fits TRBJ2-7 better; the J call may be wrong. Germline loops: CDR1 SGHVS, CDR2 FNYEAQ. The CDR3 spans 15 residues. CDR3 sequence (DNA): TGTGCCAGCAGCTTGGGTAGACTCCCTACTTACGAGCAGTACTTC. Translating it yields CASSLGRLPTYEQYF.

The chain is built from TRBV7-6 and TRBJ2-1; 9 nucleotides agree with TRBD1. V dropped 5 bases and J dropped 3; count of bases not matched to a gene: 8. Germline CDR1 is SGHVS and CDR2 is FNYEAQ. This CDR3 has 16 residues. CDR3 amino acids: CASSHIRTGVYNEQFF. The CDR3 nucleotides are TGTGCCAGCAGCCATATTCGGACAGGGGTCTACAATGAGCAGTTCTTC.

The chain recombines TRBV11-3 with TRBJ2-7; D is unresolved. Trimming cost V 1 base and J 5 bases, with 6 bases left between them. This CDR3 has 12 amino acids. Germline CDR1 SGHNT, CDR2 YENEEA. The CDR3 bases are TGTGCCAGCAGCTTAGGTGGGAACGAGCAGTACTTC. Translated: CASSLGGNEQYF.

The chain recombines TRBV7-2 with TRBJ2-7; either TRBD1 or TRBD2 may supply D (5 bases each). CDR1 and CDR2 (germline): SGHTA, FQGNSA. Trimming stripped 2 bases from V and 2 bases from J, with 13 bases between. The CDR3 extends over 15 amino acids. The CDR3 reads CASSLLWDGAYEQYF. The DNA for the CDR3 is TGTGCCAGCAGCTTACTCTGGGACGGAGCCTACGAGCAGTACTTC.

The CDR3 spells CASSIATGELFF. CDR3 nucleotide sequence: TGTGCCAGTAGTATAGCCACCGGGGAGCTGTTTTTT. The rearrangement uses TRBV19 and TRBJ2-2; D remains unclear. V was trimmed by 1 base and J by 4 bases, leaving 1 base between them. Germline lookup yields CDR1 LNHDA and CDR2 SQIVND (reference sequence). The length of the CDR3 is 12 residues.

V usage is TRBV27 and J usage is TRBJ2-5; D is possibly TRBD1 or TRBD2 (6 bases each). Germline CDR1 and CDR2: MNHEY and SMNVEV (reference sequence). With 1 base removed from V and 3 bases from J, the gap between germline ends came to 12 bases. CDR3 length: 15 residues. The CDR3 here is CASSLYGGAKETQYF. The CDR3 region has the DNA TGTGCCAGCAGTTTATACGGGGGCGCGAAAGAGACCCAGTACTTC.

The gene calls are TRBV5-6 and TRBJ1-4; 7 nucleotides agree with TRBD1. J lost 8 bases, V lost 1 base, and 5 bases had no gene match. Germline CDR1 and CDR2: SGHDT and YYEEEE. The CDR3 is 14 residues long. CDR3 in DNA: TGTGCCAGCAGCTTGTGGAGGGGGCTAGAAAAACTGTTTTTT. Amino acids: CASSLWRGLEKLFF. Complete variable domain (other parts from reference TRBV5-6 and TRBJ1-4): DAGVTQSPTHLIKTRGQQVTLRCSPKSGHDTVSWYQQALGQGPQFIFQYYEEEERQRGNFPDRFSGHQFPNYSSELNVNALLLGDSALYLCASSLWRGLEKLFFGSGTQLSVL.

The chain employs TRBV20-1 and TRBJ2-7; D unclear. Germline loops: CDR1 DFQATT, CDR2 SNEGSKA (reference sequence). The CDR3 is made up of 10 amino acids. Trimming took off 6 bases at V and 7 bases at J, with 10 bases between the two ends. DNA for the CDR3: TGCAGTGCCGTTGATAGGGAGCAGTACTTC. Its protein product is CSAVDREQYF.